These 8 T cell receptor beta chains share one sample of origin, sequenced in a study of blood T cell repertoires in COVID-19. Assay: immunoSEQ multiplex PCR; the TCRdb copy retains only in-frame clones and omits some. The sample has around 160,000 clones; roughly 80% are singletons. The specimen was PBMCs or T cells enriched from blood (not recorded which). Receptor source: a woman aged 55 to 70 who had recovered from COVID-19.

About this clone itself: This specimen includes other DNA sequences encoding the same CDR3. The chain recombines TRBV19 with TRBJ1-1; 9 nucleotides align to TRBD1. The trim removed 4 bases at V and 4 bases at J, leaving 4 bases unmatched. Germline-derived CDR1 and CDR2 are LNHDA and SQIVND (reference sequence). This CDR3 has 14 residues. DNA of the CDR3: TGTGCCAGTAGTACCCGACAGGGGGGCACTGAAGCTTTCTTT. This codes for CASSTRQGGTEAFF.

The rearrangement uses TRBV2 and TRBJ2-1; TRBD2 matches at 10 bases. After removal of 7 bases from V and 5 bases from J, the junction contained 8 bases not matched to a gene. This CDR3 comprises 15 residues. Germline CDR1 and CDR2: SNHLY and FYNNEI. The CDR3 sequence: CASKAGLAVHNEQFF. The CDR3 region has the DNA TGTGCCAGCAAGGCTGGACTAGCGGTACACAATGAGCAGTTCTTC.

The chain joins TRBV5-1 to TRBJ2-3; 7 positions agree with TRBD1. The CDR3 runs to 18 residues. V was pared by 4 bases and J by 1 base, with 15 bases of the junction left unmatched. Germline assignment: CDR1 SGHRS and CDR2 YFSETQ. CDR3 sequence (DNA): TGCGCCAGCAGCAGACAGGGTGGTAATTCTTACCGCACAGATACGCAGTATTTT. Protein sequence: CASSRQGGNSYRTDTQYF.

This clone came up once. The V gene is TRBV9, the J gene TRBJ2-3; 13 bases align to TRBD2. The V gene end was trimmed by 6 bases and the J gene end by 8 bases; junction bases not matched to a gene: 9. The CDR3 sequence is 15 residues long. The germline V gene encodes CDR1 SGDLS and CDR2 YYNGEE. The CDR3 region has the DNA TGTGCCAGCACTTGGGGGACTAGCGGGGAGGCTACGCAGTATTTT. Its translation: CASTWGTSGEATQYF. Complete variable domain (other parts from reference TRBV9 and TRBJ2-3): DSGVTQTPKHLITATGQRVTLRCSPRSGDLSVYWYQQSLDQGLQFLIQYYNGEERAKGNILERFSAQQFPDLHSELNLSSLELGDSALYFCASTWGTSGEATQYFGPGTRLTVL.

The chain uses TRBV28 and TRBJ1-5; perhaps TRBD1 as D (5 bases). The CDR3 has 16 residues. Germline CDR1 and CDR2: MDHEN and SYDVKM. Trimming cost V 2 bases and J 2 bases, with 13 bases left between them. The CDR3 loop reads CASSLASGGGNQPQHF. The CDR3 nucleotides read TGTGCCAGCAGTTTAGCCTCCGGGGGTGGCAATCAGCCCCAGCATTTT.

The rearrangement joins TRBV5-6 to TRBJ2-7, with D perhaps TRBD1 (6 bases). The CDR3 length is 13 residues. Germline CDR1 and CDR2: SGHDT and YYEEEE. The V gene lost 6 bases and the J gene lost 6 bases, with 16 bases spanning the gap. CDR3 protein: CASKGRVGAEQYF. The DNA for the CDR3 is TGTGCCAGCAAGGGTAGAGTGGGGGCCGAGCAGTACTTC.

The chain carries TRBV6-5 and TRBJ1-2; D call uncertain. Trimming left V 4 bases short and J 0 bases short, with 9 bases between. The CDR3 sequence is 14 residues long. The germline CDR1 and CDR2 sequences are MNHEY and SVGAGI. CDR3 nucleotides: TGTGCCAGCAGTTCGGCAGGATCTAACTATGGCTACACCTTC. This gives the protein CASSSAGSNYGYTF.

The DNA for the CDR3 is TGTGCCAGCAGTCCAGGGGTAAGACAGCCCCAGCATTTT. Amino acids: CASSPGVRQPQHF. The rearrangement joins TRBV2 to TRBJ1-5; a possible D gene is TRBD1 (6 bases). Trimming cost V 5 bases and J 7 bases, with 12 bases left between them. Germline CDR1 and CDR2: SNHLY and FYNNEI. The CDR3 extends over 13 amino acids.